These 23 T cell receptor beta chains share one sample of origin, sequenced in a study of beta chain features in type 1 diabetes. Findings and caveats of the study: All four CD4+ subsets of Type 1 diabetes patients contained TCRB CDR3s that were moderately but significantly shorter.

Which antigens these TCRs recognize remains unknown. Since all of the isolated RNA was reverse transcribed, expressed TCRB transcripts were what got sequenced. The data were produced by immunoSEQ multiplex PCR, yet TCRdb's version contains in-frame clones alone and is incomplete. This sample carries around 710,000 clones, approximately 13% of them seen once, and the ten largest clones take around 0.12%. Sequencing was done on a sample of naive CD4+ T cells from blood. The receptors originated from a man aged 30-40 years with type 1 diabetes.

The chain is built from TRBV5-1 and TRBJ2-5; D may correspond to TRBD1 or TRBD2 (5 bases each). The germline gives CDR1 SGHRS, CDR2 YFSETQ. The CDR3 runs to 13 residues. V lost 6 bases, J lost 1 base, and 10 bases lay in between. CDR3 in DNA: TGCGCCAGCATGTGGGGGATCCAAGAGACCCAGTACTTC. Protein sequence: CASMWGIQETQYF. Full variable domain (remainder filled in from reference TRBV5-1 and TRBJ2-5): KAGVTQTPRYLIKTRGQQVTLSCSPISGHRSVSWYQQTPGQGLQFLFEYFSETQRNKGNFPGRFSGRQFSNSRSEMNVSTLELGDSALYLCASMWGIQETQYFGPGTRLLVL.

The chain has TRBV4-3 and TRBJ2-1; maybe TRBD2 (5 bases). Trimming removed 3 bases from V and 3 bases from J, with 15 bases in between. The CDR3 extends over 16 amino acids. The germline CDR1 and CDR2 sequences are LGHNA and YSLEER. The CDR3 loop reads CASSQEVSRNYNEQFF. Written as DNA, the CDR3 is TGCGCCAGCAGCCAGGAGGTGTCGCGGAACTACAATGAGCAGTTCTTC.

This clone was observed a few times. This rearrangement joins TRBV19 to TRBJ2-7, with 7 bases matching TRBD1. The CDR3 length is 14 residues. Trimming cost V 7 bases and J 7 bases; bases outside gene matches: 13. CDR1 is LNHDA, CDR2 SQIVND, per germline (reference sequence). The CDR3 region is CASKADRRTWEQYF. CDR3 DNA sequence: TGTGCCAGTAAAGCGGACAGGCGCACTTGGGAGCAGTACTTC.

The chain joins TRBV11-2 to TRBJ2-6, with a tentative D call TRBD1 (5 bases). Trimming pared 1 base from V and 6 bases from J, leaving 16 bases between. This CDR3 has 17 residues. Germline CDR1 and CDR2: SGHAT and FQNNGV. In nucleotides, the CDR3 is TGTGCCAGCAGCTTAGCAGGGTACTTCTCTTTGGCCAACGTCCTGACTTTC. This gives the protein CASSLAGYFSLANVLTF.

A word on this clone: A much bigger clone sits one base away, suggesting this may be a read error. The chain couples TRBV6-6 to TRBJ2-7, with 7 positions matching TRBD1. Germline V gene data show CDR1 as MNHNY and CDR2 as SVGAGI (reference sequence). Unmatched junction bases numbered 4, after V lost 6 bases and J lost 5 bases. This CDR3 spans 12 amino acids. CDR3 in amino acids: CASRTTGDEQYF. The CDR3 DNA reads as TGTGCCAGCAGGACTACAGGGGACGAGCAGTACTTC.

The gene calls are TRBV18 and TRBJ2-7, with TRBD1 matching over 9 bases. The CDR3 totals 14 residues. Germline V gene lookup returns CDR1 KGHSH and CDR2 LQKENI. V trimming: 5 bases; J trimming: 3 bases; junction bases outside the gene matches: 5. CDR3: CASSEQGAFYEQYF. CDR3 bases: TGTGCCAGCTCAGAACAGGGGGCTTTCTACGAGCAGTACTTC.

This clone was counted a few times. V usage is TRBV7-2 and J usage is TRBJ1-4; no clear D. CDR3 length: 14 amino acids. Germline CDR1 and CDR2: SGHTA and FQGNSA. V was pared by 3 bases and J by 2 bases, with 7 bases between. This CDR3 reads CASSFALTNEKLFF. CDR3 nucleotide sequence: TGTGCCAGCAGCTTCGCCCTGACTAATGAAAAACTGTTTTTT.

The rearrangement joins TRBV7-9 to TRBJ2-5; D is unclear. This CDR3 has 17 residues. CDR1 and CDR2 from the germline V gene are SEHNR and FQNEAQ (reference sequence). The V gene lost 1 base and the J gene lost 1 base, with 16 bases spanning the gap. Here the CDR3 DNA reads TGTGCCAGCAGCTTAGGTGGCAGGCGGTGGCTCCAAGAGACCCAGTACTTC. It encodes CASSLGGRRWLQETQYF.

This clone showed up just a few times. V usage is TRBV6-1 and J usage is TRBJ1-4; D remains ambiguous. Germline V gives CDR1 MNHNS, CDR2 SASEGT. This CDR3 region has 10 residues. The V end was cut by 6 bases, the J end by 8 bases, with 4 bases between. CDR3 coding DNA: TGTGCCAGCAGACAGGAAAAACTGTTTTTT. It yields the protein CASRQEKLFF.

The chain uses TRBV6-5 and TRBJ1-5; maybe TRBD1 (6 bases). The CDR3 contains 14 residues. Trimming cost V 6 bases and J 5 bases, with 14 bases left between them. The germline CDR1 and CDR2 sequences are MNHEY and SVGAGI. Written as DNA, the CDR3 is TGTGCCAGCAGACAGACCTACAGGGATCAGCCCCAGCATTTT. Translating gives CASRQTYRDQPQHF.

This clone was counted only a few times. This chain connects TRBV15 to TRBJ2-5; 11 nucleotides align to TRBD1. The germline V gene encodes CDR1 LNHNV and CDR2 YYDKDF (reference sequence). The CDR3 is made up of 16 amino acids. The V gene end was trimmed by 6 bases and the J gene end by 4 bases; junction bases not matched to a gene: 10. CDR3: CATRPGTGGLGETQYF. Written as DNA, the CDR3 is TGTGCCACCAGGCCCGGGACAGGGGGATTAGGAGAGACCCAGTACTTC.

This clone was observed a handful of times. For the CDR3, the DNA is TGCAGCGTTTCCGGTGCAACCGACACTGAAGCTTTCTTT. It codes for CSVSGATDTEAFF. The chain carries TRBV29-1 and TRBJ1-1; no clear D gene. Per the germline V gene, CDR1 is SQVTM and CDR2 is ANQGSEA. V was pared by 5 bases and J by 3 bases, with 13 bases between. The CDR3 is 13 residues long. The full variable domain, rest sourced from reference TRBV29-1 and TRBJ1-1, is SAVISQKPSRDICQRGTSLTIQCQVDSQVTMMFWYRQQPGQSLTLIATANQGSEATYESGFVIDKFPISRPNLTFSTLTVSNMSPEDSSIYLCSVSGATDTEAFFGQGTRLTVV.

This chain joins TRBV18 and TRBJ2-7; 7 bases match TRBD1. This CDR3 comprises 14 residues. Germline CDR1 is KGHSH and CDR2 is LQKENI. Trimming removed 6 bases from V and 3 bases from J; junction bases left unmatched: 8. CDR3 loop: CASSQDRRVYEQYF. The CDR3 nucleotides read TGTGCCAGCTCCCAGGACAGGAGAGTCTACGAGCAGTACTTC.

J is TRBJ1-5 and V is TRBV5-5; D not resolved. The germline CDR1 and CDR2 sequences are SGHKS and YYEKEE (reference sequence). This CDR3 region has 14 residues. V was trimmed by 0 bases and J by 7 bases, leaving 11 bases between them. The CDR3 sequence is CASSLAAARQPQHF. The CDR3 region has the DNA TGTGCCAGCAGCTTGGCGGCCGCAAGACAGCCCCAGCATTTT.

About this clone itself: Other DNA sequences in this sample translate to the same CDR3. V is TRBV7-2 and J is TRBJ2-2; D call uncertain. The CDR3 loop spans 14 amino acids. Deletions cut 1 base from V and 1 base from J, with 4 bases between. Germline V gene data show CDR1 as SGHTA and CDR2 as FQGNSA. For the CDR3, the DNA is TGTGCCAGCAGCTTAGGGGGGAACACCGGGGAGCTGTTTTTT. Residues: CASSLGGNTGELFF.

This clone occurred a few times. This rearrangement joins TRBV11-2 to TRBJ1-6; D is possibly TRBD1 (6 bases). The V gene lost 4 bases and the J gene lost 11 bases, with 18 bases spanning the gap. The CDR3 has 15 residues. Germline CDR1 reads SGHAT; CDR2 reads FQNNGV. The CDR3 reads CASSSLRGAGAPLHF. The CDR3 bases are TGTGCCAGCAGCTCCTTAAGGGGGGCGGGGGCACCCCTCCACTTT.

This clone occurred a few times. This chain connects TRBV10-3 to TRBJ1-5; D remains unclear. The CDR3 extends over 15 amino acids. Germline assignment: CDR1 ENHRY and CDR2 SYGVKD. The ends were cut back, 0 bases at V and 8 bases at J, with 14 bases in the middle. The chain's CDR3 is CAISESTGSVKPQHF. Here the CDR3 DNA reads TGTGCCATCAGTGAGTCCACGGGGAGCGTCAAGCCCCAGCATTTT.

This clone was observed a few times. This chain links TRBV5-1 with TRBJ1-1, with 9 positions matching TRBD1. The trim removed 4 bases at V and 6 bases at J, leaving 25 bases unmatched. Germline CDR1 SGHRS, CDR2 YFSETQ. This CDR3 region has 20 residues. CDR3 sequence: CASSRRSTGTGYGKVSEAFF. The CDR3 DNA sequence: TGCGCCAGCAGCCGAAGGTCGACCGGGACAGGGTACGGAAAGGTGTCTGAAGCTTTCTTT.

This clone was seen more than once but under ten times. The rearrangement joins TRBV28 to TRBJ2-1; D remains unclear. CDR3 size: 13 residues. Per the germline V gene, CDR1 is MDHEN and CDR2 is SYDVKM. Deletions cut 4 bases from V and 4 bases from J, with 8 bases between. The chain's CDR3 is CASSSMSYNEQFF. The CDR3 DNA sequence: TGTGCCAGCAGTTCGATGAGTTACAATGAGCAGTTCTTC.

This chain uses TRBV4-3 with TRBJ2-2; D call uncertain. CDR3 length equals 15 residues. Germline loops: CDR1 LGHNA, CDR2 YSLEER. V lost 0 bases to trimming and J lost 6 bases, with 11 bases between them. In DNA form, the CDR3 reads TGCGCCAGCAGCCAAGATCACCGAAACGCCGGGGAGCTGTTTTTT. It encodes CASSQDHRNAGELFF.

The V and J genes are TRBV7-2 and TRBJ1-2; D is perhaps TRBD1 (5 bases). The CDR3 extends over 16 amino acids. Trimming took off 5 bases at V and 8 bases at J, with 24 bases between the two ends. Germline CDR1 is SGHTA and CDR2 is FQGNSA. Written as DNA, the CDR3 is TGTGCCAGCAGCCCTCCAGGGAACCTGATGGCGGGGGGCTACACCTTC. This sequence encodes CASSPPGNLMAGGYTF.

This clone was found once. The CDR3 DNA follows: TGCGCCAGCAGCTTGGGGTATAGAGACACCGGGGAGCTGTTTTTT. This translates into CASSLGYRDTGELFF. V gene TRBV5-1 combines with J gene TRBJ2-2; D call uncertain. Trimming shortened V by 0 bases and J by 3 bases, and 9 bases separated the two germline ends. CDR1 and CDR2 (germline): SGHRS, YFSETQ. The CDR3 sequence is 15 residues long.

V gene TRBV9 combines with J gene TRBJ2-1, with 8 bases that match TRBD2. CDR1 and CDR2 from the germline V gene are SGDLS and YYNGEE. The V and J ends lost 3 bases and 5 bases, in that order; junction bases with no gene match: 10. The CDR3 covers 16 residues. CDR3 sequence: CASSGSGGGPNNEQFF. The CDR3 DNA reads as TGTGCCAGCAGCGGTAGCGGCGGGGGGCCGAACAATGAGCAGTTCTTC.